Sequencing of this T cell receptor (beta chain) was carried out in a study of radiotherapy plus CTLA-4 blockade in lung cancer. For the study at large: Among patients, more than 15% showed objective responses, and approximately 30% had disease control. General study points: Response, reportedly, was best predicted by interferon-beta along with early blood T cell clone dynamics. TCR clones from tumors expanded in blood after radiotherapy plus ipilimumab.

The CDR3 length is 15 residues. V lost 0 bases and J lost 6, with 12 bases in between. Germline V gives CDR1 SGHNT, CDR2 YYREEE (reference sequence). A note on this clone: Its antigen is not known.

Chemo-refractory metastatic non-small-cell lung cancer patients underwent focal radiation alongside CTLA-4 blockade with ipilimumab. TCRdb keeps only in-frame clones here, not all; method: immunoSEQ multiplex PCR. The sample has just under 45,000 clones; roughly 64% are singletons. The TCR originated in a human donor with non-small cell lung cancer who had a partial response to radiotherapy plus ipilimumab. Here the sequenced sample was peripheral blood, taken from a patient treated with radiotherapy plus ipilimumab. This chain uses TRBV5-4 with TRBJ2-2; D is unresolved. CDR3 sequence reads: CASSLASSGSGELFF. The CDR3 coding sequence is TGTGCCAGCAGCTTGGCGTCCTCAGGTTCCGGGGAGCTGTTTTTT.